Many counts were recorded for the clone carrying this TCR beta chain. This entry belongs to a study of early T cells in non-severe SARS-CoV-2 infection. In the study overall: Sequencing was performed on bulk RNA from unsorted whole blood, leaving chains unpaired.

From the 5' RACE reads, TCRdb called clonotypes with MiXCR, one entry per CDR3 protein. The sample consists of tens of thousands of distinct CDR3 sequences, about 6% of them appearing once. J was trimmed by 5 bases and V by 5 bases; bases with no gene match: 7. Germline V gives CDR1 LGHDT, CDR2 YNNKEL (reference sequence). There are 14 residues in the CDR3. The TCR comes from an adult who was a healthcare worker with PCR-confirmed SARS-CoV-2 infection or an uninfected control (not recorded which). Sequencing was performed on whole blood. The chain carries TRBV3-1 and TRBJ2-5; 8 bases are a match to TRBD2. The CDR3 spells CASSKVAGIETQYF. CDR3 nucleotides: TGTGCCAGCAGCAAGGTAGCGGGGATCGAGACCCAGTACTTC.